This T cell receptor (delta chain) appears in the sequencing data of a study of gamma-delta chains in newborns, infants, children. Study-wide context: Polyclonal expansion of innate γδ T cells after birth follows microbial exposure.

TCRdb reapplied CATT to the reads. This table has 2,500 to 3,500 delta-chain clones, approximately 44% appearing once. V was cut by 3 bases and J by 0 bases, with 32 bases left in between. The germline CDR1 and CDR2 sequences are TSWWSYY and QGS. CDR3 size: 22 residues. The sample consisted of blood, taken at baseline. This sequence was found in a child who received the measles vaccine. The V gene is TRDV1, the J gene TRDJ1; D may match TRDD2 or TRDD3 (7 bases each). The CDR3 spells CALGDPGIPTLYWGSYTDKLIF. CDR3 coding DNA: TGTGCTCTTGGGGACCCGGGGATTCCTACCCTGTACTGGGGATCGTACACCGATAAACTCATCTTT.